The 13 T cell receptor beta chains reported below all come from one sample, sequenced in a study of shared clonotypes between healthy human individuals. Naive-designated CD8 cells lacked CD45RO, were positively enriched for CCR7, and omitted terminally differentiated effector memory CD45RA+ cells. Profiling relied on immunoSEQ multiplex PCR, and the TCRdb table lists in-frame clones only, not all of them. This table holds around 2,100,000 clones, just under 95% found once. The sequenced material came from naive CD8+ T cells sorted from blood. The receptors were sampled from a man aged 18 to 30 in good health.

The V call is TRBV5-1, the J call TRBJ2-1; 7 bases agree with TRBD1. This CDR3 comprises 14 residues. With 0 bases clipped from V and 9 bases from J, the junction kept 6 bases outside the gene matches. The germline V gene has CDR1 SGHRS and CDR2 YFSETQ. The CDR3 region has the DNA TGCGCCAGCAGCTTGGCCAGGGACAGCGCTGAGCAGTTCTTC. This codes for CASSLARDSAEQFF.

This chain uses TRBV7-6 with TRBJ2-7; TRBD1 agrees at 11 bases. Germline assignment: CDR1 SGHVS and CDR2 FNYEAQ. This CDR3 comprises 14 residues. J lost 6 bases, V lost 5 bases, and 6 bases had no gene match. Here the CDR3 reads CASSAGTGGSEQYF. The CDR3 region has the DNA TGTGCCAGCAGCGCCGGGACAGGGGGGTCCGAGCAGTACTTC.

The J gene is TRBJ2-1, the V gene TRBV4-3, with D unclear. The CDR3 totals 14 residues. The V gene's germline CDR1 is LGHNA and CDR2 YSLEER. Trimming shortened V by 3 bases and J by 5 bases, and 11 bases separated the two germline ends. This CDR3 is CASSQEFDNNEQFF. The CDR3 coding sequence is TGCGCCAGCAGCCAGGAGTTCGATAACAATGAGCAGTTCTTC.

This chain joins TRBV19 and TRBJ2-6, with no clear D. The V and J ends lost 6 bases and 2 bases respectively, with 11 bases between them. The CDR3 covers 15 residues. From germline, CDR1 is LNHDA and CDR2 SQIVND (reference sequence). This CDR3 reads CASSPRVTGANVLTF. CDR3 in DNA: TGTGCCAGTAGCCCAAGGGTAACTGGGGCCAACGTCCTGACTTTC.

The J gene is TRBJ1-2, the V gene TRBV9; D call uncertain. In germline, CDR1 is SGDLS, CDR2 YYNGEE. V lost 0 bases and J lost 10, with 28 bases in between. The CDR3 length is 18 residues. CDR3 protein: CASSVDVGETLARSFYTF. CDR3 sequence (DNA): TGTGCCAGCAGCGTAGACGTCGGGGAAACGCTGGCGCGGTCTTTCTACACCTTC.

The chain has TRBV6-5 and TRBJ1-4; tentative D call: TRBD1 (5 bases). CDR3 length: 14 residues. The V end lost 4 bases, the J end lost 6 bases, and 12 bases lay between the germline ends. Germline V gives CDR1 MNHEY, CDR2 SVGAGI. For the CDR3, the DNA is TGTGCCAGCAGTTTAAGGGGAGTTGATGAAAAACTGTTTTTT. Translation gives CASSLRGVDEKLFF.

In the case of this clone: The sample carries other DNA sequences with the same CDR3. V usage is TRBV30 and J usage is TRBJ2-7, with D uncertain. CDR1 and CDR2 from the germline V gene are GTSNPN and SVGIG (reference sequence). The CDR3 has 11 amino acids. Trimming pared 0 bases from V and 4 bases from J, leaving 4 bases between. The CDR3 loop is CAWSVSYEQYF. The DNA of the CDR3 is TGTGCCTGGAGTGTCTCTTACGAGCAGTACTTC.

V is TRBV28 and J is TRBJ1-4, with D perhaps TRBD1 (6 bases). CDR3 length: 16 amino acids. Germline CDR1 reads MDHEN; CDR2 reads SYDVKM. Trimming stripped 6 bases from V and 4 bases from J, with 18 bases between. CDR3 residues: CASSPVGGLDNEKLFF. CDR3 in DNA: TGTGCCAGCAGCCCCGTCGGGGGGCTAGATAATGAAAAACTGTTTTTT.

The chain employs TRBV9 and TRBJ2-3; possibly TRBD1 for D (5 bases). V gave up 3 bases and J gave up 2 bases, with 7 bases separating them. Germline assignment: CDR1 SGDLS and CDR2 YYNGEE. The CDR3 totals 13 residues. CDR3: CASSEGVTDTQYF. CDR3 DNA: TGTGCCAGCAGCGAAGGGGTCACAGATACGCAGTATTTT.

Here the CDR3 reads CASLGGRDTGELFF. The CDR3 bases are TGTGCCAGCTTGGGTGGGAGGGACACCGGGGAGCTGTTTTTT. The chain combines TRBV27 with TRBJ2-2, with 7 positions matching TRBD2. Germline V gene lookup returns CDR1 MNHEY and CDR2 SMNVEV (reference sequence). V gave up 8 bases and J gave up 3 bases; unmatched junction bases: 6. There are 14 residues in the CDR3.

The chain links TRBV4-1 to TRBJ1-6, with unresolved D. The CDR3 runs 14 residues. V was cut by 0 bases and J by 8 bases, with 8 bases left in between. Germline assignment: CDR1 MGHRA and CDR2 YSYEKL. CDR3 in DNA: TGCGCCAGCAGCCAAGATGGATGGCATTCACCCCTCCACTTT. Its protein product is CASSQDGWHSPLHF.

This clone has only one observation. Other nucleotide sequences from this sample produce the same CDR3. This rearrangement joins TRBV28 to TRBJ2-5; D is possibly TRBD2 (5 bases). The CDR3 consists of 13 residues. CDR1 is MDHEN, CDR2 SYDVKM, per germline. V lost 3 bases and J 2 bases, leaving 7 bases between the germline ends. The CDR3 bases are TGTGCCAGCAGTTTCGGACTTCAAGAGACCCAGTACTTC. This translates into CASSFGLQETQYF.

The rearrangement joins TRBV2 to TRBJ1-4; D is ambiguous. There are 18 residues in the CDR3. Trimming stripped 6 bases from V and 0 bases from J, with 20 bases between. Germline CDR1 SNHLY, CDR2 FYNNEI. The CDR3 region is CASSGRPTEIATNEKLFF. DNA of the CDR3: TGTGCCAGCAGCGGGCGTCCGACGGAAATCGCAACTAATGAAAAACTGTTTTTT.